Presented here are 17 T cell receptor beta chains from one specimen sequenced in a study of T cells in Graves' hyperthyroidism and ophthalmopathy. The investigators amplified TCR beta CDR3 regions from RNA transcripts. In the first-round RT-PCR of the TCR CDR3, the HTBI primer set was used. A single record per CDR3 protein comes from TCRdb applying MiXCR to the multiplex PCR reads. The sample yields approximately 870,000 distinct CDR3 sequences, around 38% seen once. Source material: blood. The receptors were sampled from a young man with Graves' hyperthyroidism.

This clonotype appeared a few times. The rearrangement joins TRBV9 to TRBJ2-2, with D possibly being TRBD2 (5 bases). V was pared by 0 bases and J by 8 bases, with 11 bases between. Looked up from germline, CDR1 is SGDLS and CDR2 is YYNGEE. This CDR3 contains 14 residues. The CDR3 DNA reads TGTGCCAGCAGCGTAGTCGGGATTTCGGGGGAGCTGTTTTTT. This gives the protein CASSVVGISGELFF.

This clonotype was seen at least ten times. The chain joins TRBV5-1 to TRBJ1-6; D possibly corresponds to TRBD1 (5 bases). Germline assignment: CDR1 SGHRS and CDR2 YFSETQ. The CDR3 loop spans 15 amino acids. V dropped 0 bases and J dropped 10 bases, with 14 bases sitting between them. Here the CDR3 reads CASSLDPGVGSPLHF. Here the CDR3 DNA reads TGCGCCAGCAGCTTGGATCCGGGGGTAGGATCACCCCTCCACTTT.

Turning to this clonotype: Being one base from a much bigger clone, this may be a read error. CDR3 protein: CSVDGTGEVQETQYF. CDR3 sequence (DNA): TGCAGCGTTGACGGTACGGGGGAGGTCCAAGAGACCCAGTACTTC. This chain links TRBV29-1 with TRBJ2-5; D perhaps matches TRBD2 (6 bases). The CDR3 length is 15 residues. V was cut by 3 bases and J by 1 base, with 15 bases left in between. CDR1 is SQVTM and CDR2 is ANQGSEA in the germline V gene.

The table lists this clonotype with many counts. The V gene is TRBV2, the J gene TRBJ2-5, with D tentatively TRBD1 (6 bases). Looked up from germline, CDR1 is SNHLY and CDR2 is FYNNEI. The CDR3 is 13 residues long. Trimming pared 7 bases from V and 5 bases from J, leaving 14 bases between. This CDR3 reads CASMRTQGETQYF. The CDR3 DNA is TGTGCCAGCATGAGGACTCAGGGGGAGACCCAGTACTTC.

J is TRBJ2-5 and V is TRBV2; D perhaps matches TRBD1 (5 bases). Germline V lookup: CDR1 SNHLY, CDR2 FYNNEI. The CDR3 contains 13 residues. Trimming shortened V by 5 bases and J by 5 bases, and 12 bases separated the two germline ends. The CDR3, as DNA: TGTGCCAGCAGTAAAAGGGGCTGGGAGACCCAGTACTTC. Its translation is CASSKRGWETQYF.

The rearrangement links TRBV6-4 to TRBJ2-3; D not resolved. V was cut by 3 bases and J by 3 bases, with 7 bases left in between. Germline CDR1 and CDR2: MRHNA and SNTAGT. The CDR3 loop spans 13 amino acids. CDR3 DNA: TGTGCCAGCAGTGAGCAAGAAACAGATACGCAGTATTTT. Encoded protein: CASSEQETDTQYF.

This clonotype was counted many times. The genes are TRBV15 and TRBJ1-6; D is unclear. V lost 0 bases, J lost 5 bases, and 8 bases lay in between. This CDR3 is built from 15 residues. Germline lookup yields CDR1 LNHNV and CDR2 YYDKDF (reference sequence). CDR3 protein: CATSRDWLDNSPLHF. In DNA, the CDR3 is TGTGCCACCAGCAGAGATTGGCTAGATAATTCACCCCTCCACTTT.

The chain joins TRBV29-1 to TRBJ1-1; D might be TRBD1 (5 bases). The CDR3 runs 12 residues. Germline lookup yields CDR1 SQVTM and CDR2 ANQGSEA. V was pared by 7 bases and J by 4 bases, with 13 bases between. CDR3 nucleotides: TGCAGCGCTCTATCAGGGCCCACTGAAGCTTTCTTT. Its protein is CSALSGPTEAFF.

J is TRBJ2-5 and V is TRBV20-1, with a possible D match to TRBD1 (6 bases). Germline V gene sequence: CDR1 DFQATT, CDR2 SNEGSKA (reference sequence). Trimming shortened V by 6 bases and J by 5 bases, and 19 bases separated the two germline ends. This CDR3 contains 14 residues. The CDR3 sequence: CSASLTGPGETQYF. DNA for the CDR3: TGCAGTGCCTCCCTTACAGGGCCGGGGGAGACCCAGTACTTC.

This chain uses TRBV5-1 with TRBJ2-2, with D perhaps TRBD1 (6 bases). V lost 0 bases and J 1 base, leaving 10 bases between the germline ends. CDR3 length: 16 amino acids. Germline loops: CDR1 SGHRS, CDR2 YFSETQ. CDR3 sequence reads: CASSLEQGLNTGELFF. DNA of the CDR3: TGCGCCAGCAGCTTGGAGCAGGGGTTGAACACCGGGGAGCTGTTTTTT.

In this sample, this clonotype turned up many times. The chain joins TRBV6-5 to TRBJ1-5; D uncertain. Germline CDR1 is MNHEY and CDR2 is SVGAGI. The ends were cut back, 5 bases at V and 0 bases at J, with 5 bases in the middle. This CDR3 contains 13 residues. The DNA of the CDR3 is TGTGCCAGCAGTCACCATAGCAATCAGCCCCAGCATTTT. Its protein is CASSHHSNQPQHF.

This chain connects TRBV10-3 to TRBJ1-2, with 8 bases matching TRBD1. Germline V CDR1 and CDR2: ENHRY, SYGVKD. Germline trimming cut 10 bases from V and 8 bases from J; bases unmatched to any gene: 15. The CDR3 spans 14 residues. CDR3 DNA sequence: TGTGCCACCCGGATCCAACCCTGGGACAGGGGCTACACCTTC. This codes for CATRIQPWDRGYTF.

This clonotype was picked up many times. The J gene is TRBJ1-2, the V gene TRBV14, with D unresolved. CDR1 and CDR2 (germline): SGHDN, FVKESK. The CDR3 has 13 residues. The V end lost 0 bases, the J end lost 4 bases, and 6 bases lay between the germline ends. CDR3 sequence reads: CASSQEWSYGYTF. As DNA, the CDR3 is TGTGCCAGCAGCCAAGAATGGAGCTATGGCTACACCTTC. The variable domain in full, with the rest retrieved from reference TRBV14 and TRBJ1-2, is EAGVTQFPSHSVIEKGQTVTLRCDPISGHDNLYWYRRVMGKEIKFLLHFVKESKQDESGMPNNRFLAERTGGTYSTLKVQPAELEDSGVYFCASSQEWSYGYTFGSGTRLTVV.

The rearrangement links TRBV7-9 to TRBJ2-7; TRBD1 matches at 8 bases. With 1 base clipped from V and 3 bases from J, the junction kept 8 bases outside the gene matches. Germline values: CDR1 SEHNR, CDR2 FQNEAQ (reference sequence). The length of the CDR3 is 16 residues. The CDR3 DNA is TGTGCCAGCAGCTTAGAAGGGGCAGGGGGCGGCTACGAGCAGTACTTC. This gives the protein CASSLEGAGGGYEQYF.

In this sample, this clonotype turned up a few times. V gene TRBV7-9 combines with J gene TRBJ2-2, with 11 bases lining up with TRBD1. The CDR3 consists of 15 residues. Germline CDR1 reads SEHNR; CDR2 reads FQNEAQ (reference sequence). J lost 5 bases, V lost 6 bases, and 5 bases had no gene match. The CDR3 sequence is CASRAGTGGTGELFF. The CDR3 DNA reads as TGTGCCAGCAGGGCCGGGACAGGGGGGACCGGGGAGCTGTTTTTT.

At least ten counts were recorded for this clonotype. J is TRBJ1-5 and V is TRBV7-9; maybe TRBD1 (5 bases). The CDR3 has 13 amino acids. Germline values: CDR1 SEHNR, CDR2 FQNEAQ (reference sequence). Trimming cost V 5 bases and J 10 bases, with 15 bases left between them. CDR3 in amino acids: CASSLEQGTPQHF. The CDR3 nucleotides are TGTGCCAGCAGCCTGGAGCAAGGGACCCCCCAGCATTTT. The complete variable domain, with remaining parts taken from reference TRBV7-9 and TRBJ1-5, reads DTGVSQNPRHKITKRGQNVTFRCDPISEHNRLYWYRQTLGQGPEFLTYFQNEAQLEKSRLLSDRFSAERPKGSFSTLEIQRTEQGDSAMYLCASSLEQGTPQHFGDGTRLSIL.

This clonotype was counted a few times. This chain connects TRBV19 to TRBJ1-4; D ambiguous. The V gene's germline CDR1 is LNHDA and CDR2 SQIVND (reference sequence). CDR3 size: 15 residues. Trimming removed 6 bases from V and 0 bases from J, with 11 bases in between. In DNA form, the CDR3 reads TGTGCCAGTAGGGCCTCCGTTGCAACTAATGAAAAACTGTTTTTT. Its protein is CASRASVATNEKLFF.